What follows are 32 T cell receptor beta chains derived from one specimen sequenced in a study of OX40 agonist ivuxolimab in advanced cancers. TCRdb's copy holds only in-frame clones and misses some; the assay was immunoSEQ multiplex PCR. The data contain about 82,000 clones, roughly 90% of them singletons. The sample here was CD4+ or CD8+ T cells sorted from blood, taken in a trial of the OX40 agonist ivuxolimab. Receptors were obtained from an adult with an advanced solid tumor such as melanoma, head and neck, liver or kidney cancer.

CDR3 nucleotides: TGTGCCAGCAGTAGAGGGACAGGGGCGAATCAGCCCCAGCATTTT. This translates into CASSRGTGANQPQHF. V usage is TRBV6-6 and J usage is TRBJ1-5; 10 positions match TRBD1. Germline V lookup: CDR1 MNHNY, CDR2 SVGAGI (reference sequence). After removal of 5 bases from V and 4 bases from J, the junction contained 5 bases not matched to a gene. The CDR3 is 15 amino acids.

This rearrangement joins TRBV7-2 to TRBJ2-7; 10 bases fit TRBD1. The CDR3 is 15 amino acids. The ends lost 3 bases at V and 1 base at J; junction bases unmatched: 3. Germline V CDR1 and CDR2: SGHTA, FQGNSA. CDR3 in amino acids: CASSFGTGASYEQYF. CDR3 coding DNA: TGTGCCAGCAGCTTTGGGACAGGGGCTTCCTACGAGCAGTACTTC.

The CDR3 loop reads CASSVEEGETQYF. The CDR3 DNA reads as TGTGCCAGCAGCGTAGAAGAGGGGGAGACCCAGTACTTC. V and J are TRBV9 and TRBJ2-5; D is tentatively TRBD1 or TRBD2 (5 bases each). This CDR3 contains 13 residues. Trimming pared 0 bases from V and 5 bases from J, leaving 8 bases between. CDR1 is SGDLS, CDR2 YYNGEE, per germline.

This chain connects TRBV9 to TRBJ2-3, with D possibly being TRBD1 or TRBD2 (5 bases each). Looked up from germline, CDR1 is SGDLS and CDR2 is YYNGEE. This CDR3 is built from 15 residues. V gave up 4 bases and J gave up 5 bases, with 17 bases separating them. As DNA, the CDR3 is TGTGCCAGCAGCCGCAGGGAGAGGGTAGGAGATACGCAGTATTTT. Protein: CASSRRERVGDTQYF.

This clone has only a few counts. V gene TRBV5-4 combines with J gene TRBJ1-2, with TRBD1 as a possible D gene (5 bases). The CDR3 extends over 13 amino acids. V was cut by 1 base and J by 6 bases, with 10 bases left in between. Germline CDR1 is SGHNT and CDR2 is YYREEE (reference sequence). The CDR3 here is CASSLTGLHGYTF. The CDR3 nucleotides are TGTGCCAGCAGCTTGACAGGTTTGCATGGCTACACCTTC.

The V gene is TRBV5-1, the J gene TRBJ1-5; D perhaps matches TRBD1 (5 bases). The V gene's germline CDR1 is SGHRS and CDR2 YFSETQ. The CDR3 extends over 15 amino acids. Trimming removed 3 bases at V and 1 base at J, with 11 bases between. The CDR3 region is CASSWGPLSNQPQHF. The CDR3, as DNA: TGCGCCAGCAGCTGGGGACCGTTGAGCAATCAGCCCCAGCATTTT.

This clone has a single count. The CDR3 sequence is CAWSVGLAGGTDTQYF. CDR3 DNA: TGTGCCTGGAGTGTAGGGCTAGCGGGGGGCACAGATACGCAGTATTTT. V usage is TRBV30 and J usage is TRBJ2-3, with 10 positions matching TRBD2. The germline V gene has CDR1 GTSNPN and CDR2 SVGIG (reference sequence). The trim removed 0 bases at V and 1 base at J, leaving 4 bases unmatched. The CDR3 spans 16 residues.

The chain is built from TRBV28 and TRBJ2-7, with D perhaps matching TRBD1 (6 bases). Between the trimmed V and J ends, which lost 4 bases and 0 bases, there was a span of 10 bases. This CDR3 comprises 14 residues. Germline loops: CDR1 MDHEN, CDR2 SYDVKM. DNA for the CDR3: TGTGCCAGCAGTTCCGGACAGAGCTCCTACGAGCAGTACTTC. This translates into CASSSGQSSYEQYF.

V is TRBV6-1 and J is TRBJ1-2; 7 positions match TRBD1. The germline gives CDR1 MNHNS, CDR2 SASEGT. The CDR3 spans 14 residues. J was trimmed by 3 bases and V by 1 base; bases with no gene match: 2. The CDR3 DNA reads as TGTGCCAGCAGTGAAGTACAGGGGTACTATGGCTACACCTTC. Encoded protein: CASSEVQGYYGYTF.

The chain couples TRBV7-6 to TRBJ2-1; tentatively, D is TRBD1 (6 bases). Per the germline V gene, CDR1 is SGHVS and CDR2 is FNYEAQ. The length of the CDR3 is 15 residues. Trimming removed 4 bases from V and 1 base from J, with 11 bases in between. The CDR3 spells CASSSAGQSYNEQFF. The CDR3 coding sequence is TGTGCCAGCAGCTCCGCCGGACAGTCCTACAATGAGCAGTTCTTC.

The chain couples TRBV5-1 to TRBJ2-3; 16 positions match TRBD2. The CDR3 has 17 amino acids. The ends lost 4 bases at V and 5 bases at J; junction bases unmatched: 7. Germline V gene sequence: CDR1 SGHRS, CDR2 YFSETQ. The CDR3 here is CASSPQGLAGGEDTQYF. The DNA of the CDR3 is TGCGCCAGCAGCCCACAGGGACTAGCGGGAGGGGAAGATACGCAGTATTTT.

This sequence joins TRBV6-5 and TRBJ2-1, with TRBD2 identical over 10 bases. Germline CDR1 is MNHEY and CDR2 is SVGAGI. Trimming cost V 6 bases and J 5 bases; bases outside gene matches: 4. CDR3 length: 14 residues. In DNA, the CDR3 is TGTGCCAGCAGCAGGACTAGCGGAAACAATGAGCAGTTCTTC. It translates to CASSRTSGNNEQFF.

This chain links TRBV6-5 with TRBJ1-5, with D unclear. Trimming took off 0 bases at V and 7 bases at J, with 13 bases between the two ends. Germline V lookup: CDR1 MNHEY, CDR2 SVGAGI. The CDR3 sequence is 15 residues long. The CDR3 DNA follows: TGTGCCAGCAGTTACTCGAGAGGGATAGAGCAGCCCCAGCATTTT. This encodes CASSYSRGIEQPQHF.

V and J are TRBV5-1 and TRBJ2-2; TRBD2 matches at 7 bases. CDR1 is SGHRS and CDR2 is YFSETQ in the germline V gene. With V trimmed by 0 bases and J by 0 bases, 5 bases remained unmatched. The CDR3 loop spans 17 amino acids. The CDR3 DNA follows: TGCGCCAGCAGCTTGGAAGCGGCGGGAGCGAACACCGGGGAGCTGTTTTTT. This gives the protein CASSLEAAGANTGELFF.

This clone was recorded only once. The rearrangement uses TRBV18 and TRBJ2-3; maybe TRBD2 (6 bases). V gave up 0 bases and J gave up 2 bases, with 9 bases separating them. The CDR3 has 15 amino acids. The germline gives CDR1 KGHSH, CDR2 LQKENI. This CDR3 reads CASSPPGLHTDTQYF. The DNA for the CDR3 is TGTGCCAGCTCACCACCGGGACTGCACACAGATACGCAGTATTTT.

This chain joins TRBV28 and TRBJ1-2; tentatively, D is TRBD1 (6 bases). V lost 3 bases and J 6 bases, leaving 11 bases between the germline ends. The CDR3 extends over 13 amino acids. CDR1 MDHEN and CDR2 SYDVKM come from the germline V gene. CDR3: CASSFIRGDGYTF. CDR3 in DNA: TGTGCCAGCAGTTTTATAAGGGGGGATGGCTACACCTTC.

This clone was seen only a few times. The V call is TRBV13, the J call TRBJ1-6; no reliable D call. With 1 base removed from V and 8 bases from J, the gap between germline ends came to 6 bases. The V gene's germline CDR1 is PRHDT and CDR2 FYEKMQ (reference sequence). The CDR3 covers 13 residues. CDR3 DNA: TGTGCCAGCAGCTTAGACGTGGATTCACCCCTCCACTTT. It translates to CASSLDVDSPLHF.

This clone was seen more than once but under ten times. The chain is built from TRBV10-1 and TRBJ2-7; maybe TRBD1 (5 bases). V was trimmed by 9 bases and J by 6 bases, leaving 6 bases between them. Germline V gene sequence: CDR1 WNHNN, CDR2 SYGVQD (reference sequence). The CDR3 contains 9 residues. As DNA, the CDR3 is TGCGCCAGTAGGGGCGAGCAGTACTTC. Its protein product is CASRGEQYF.

This rearrangement joins TRBV7-6 to TRBJ2-7; 7 bases fit TRBD1. The V gene end was trimmed by 5 bases and the J gene end by 2 bases; junction bases not matched to a gene: 6. Germline V gene data show CDR1 as SGHVS and CDR2 as FNYEAQ. This CDR3 contains 14 residues. CDR3 sequence (DNA): TGTGCCAGCAGCCGAATGGGACAGACCTACGAGCAGTACTTC. Protein product: CASSRMGQTYEQYF.

The rearrangement links TRBV28 to TRBJ2-3, with D unresolved. CDR3 length: 14 amino acids. The V and J ends lost 1 base and 0 bases respectively, with 5 bases between them. Germline loops: CDR1 MDHEN, CDR2 SYDVKM. The CDR3 sequence is CASSLLRSTDTQYF. Here the CDR3 DNA reads TGTGCCAGCAGTTTATTAAGGAGCACAGATACGCAGTATTTT.

The chain uses TRBV19 and TRBJ1-6, with D tentatively TRBD1 (5 bases). The V gene's germline CDR1 is LNHDA and CDR2 SQIVND (reference sequence). V was clipped by 8 bases and J by 7 bases, with 12 bases between them. The CDR3 has 13 residues. CDR3 sequence: CASQTVRNSPLHF. CDR3 DNA: TGTGCCAGTCAGACAGTACGCAATTCACCCCTCCACTTT.

The CDR3 DNA reads TGTGCCAGCAGCCAGCGCCGCGGGGGTCTGAGCACAGATACGCAGTATTTT. Amino acid sequence: CASSQRRGGLSTDTQYF. This chain connects TRBV7-2 to TRBJ2-3, with 7 bases aligning to TRBD2. CDR3 length: 17 residues. Germline V gives CDR1 SGHTA, CDR2 FQGNSA. Unmatched junction bases numbered 11, after V lost 5 bases and J lost 0 bases.

The CDR3 loop reads CASSYSGRGEQYF. CDR3 coding DNA: TGTGCCAGCAGTTACTCCGGTCGCGGGGAGCAGTACTTC. This chain links TRBV6-6 with TRBJ2-7, with TRBD2 as a possible D gene (5 bases). Germline CDR1 is MNHNY and CDR2 is SVGAGI (reference sequence). CDR3 length: 13 amino acids. Trimming shortened V by 0 bases and J by 7 bases, and 10 bases separated the two germline ends.

The chain recombines TRBV5-1 with TRBJ2-7; possibly TRBD1 for D (6 bases). Trimming took off 5 bases at V and 5 bases at J, with 14 bases between the two ends. The germline CDR1 and CDR2 sequences are SGHRS and YFSETQ. This CDR3 has 13 residues. Here the CDR3 reads CASRQTSGDEQYF. DNA for the CDR3: TGCGCCAGCAGGCAAACCTCAGGGGACGAGCAGTACTTC.

V is TRBV4-1 and J is TRBJ2-7; TRBD2 aligns across 8 bases. V was clipped by 3 bases and J by 0 bases; unmatched bases: 4. Germline V gene lookup returns CDR1 MGHRA and CDR2 YSYEKL. This CDR3 comprises 15 residues. CDR3 sequence: CASSQGLVSSYEQYF. Here the CDR3 DNA reads TGCGCCAGCAGCCAGGGACTAGTATCCTCCTACGAGCAGTACTTC.

This chain connects TRBV4-1 to TRBJ1-1; possible D gene TRBD1, 5 bases. The germline gives CDR1 MGHRA, CDR2 YSYEKL. With 1 base removed from V and 1 base from J, the gap between germline ends came to 7 bases. The CDR3 runs to 14 residues. The CDR3 spells CASSQGQPNTEAFF. The CDR3 nucleotides are TGCGCCAGCAGCCAAGGACAGCCGAACACTGAAGCTTTCTTT.

V is TRBV29-1 and J is TRBJ2-1; D is undetermined. Germline V CDR1 and CDR2: SQVTM, ANQGSEA. The CDR3 sequence is 13 residues long. The germline V and J ends were trimmed by 1 base and 1 base, with 5 bases remaining between them. This CDR3 reads CSVEVQSYNEQFF. The CDR3 DNA sequence: TGCAGCGTTGAAGTCCAGTCCTACAATGAGCAGTTCTTC.

The rearrangement links TRBV29-1 to TRBJ2-5; D is undetermined. V dropped 5 bases and J dropped 1 base, with 2 bases sitting between them. The CDR3 is made up of 10 amino acids. Germline CDR1 is SQVTM and CDR2 is ANQGSEA. The chain's CDR3 is CSVLQETQYF. CDR3 nucleotide sequence: TGCAGCGTTCTCCAAGAGACCCAGTACTTC.

The genes are TRBV30 and TRBJ1-1, with D tentatively TRBD1 (5 bases). Germline lookup yields CDR1 GTSNPN and CDR2 SVGIG (reference sequence). The V gene lost 0 bases and the J gene lost 5 bases, with 13 bases spanning the gap. The CDR3 extends over 14 amino acids. CDR3 coding DNA: TGTGCCTGGAGTGTCTCGACAAGGGGAACTGAAGCTTTCTTT. The encoded protein is CAWSVSTRGTEAFF.

This clone was detected only once. This chain connects TRBV7-2 to TRBJ2-7; no clear D gene. V lost 5 bases and J lost 5, with 19 bases in between. The CDR3 runs to 15 residues. From germline, CDR1 is SGHTA and CDR2 FQGNSA. DNA for the CDR3: TGTGCCAGCAGCCCCCGAGCCCCTTTGAAGGACGAGCAGTACTTC. Translated: CASSPRAPLKDEQYF.

This clone has only a few counts. V usage is TRBV28 and J usage is TRBJ2-7; tentatively, D is TRBD1 (5 bases). Germline V gives CDR1 MDHEN, CDR2 SYDVKM. With 6 bases removed from V and 4 bases from J, the gap between germline ends came to 7 bases. The CDR3 is 11 amino acids. The CDR3: CASRGQYEQYF. The CDR3 DNA reads TGTGCCAGCAGGGGGCAATACGAGCAGTACTTC.

This chain joins TRBV28 and TRBJ1-5; no firm D call. The V gene's germline CDR1 is MDHEN and CDR2 SYDVKM. V lost 2 bases, J lost 5 bases, and 13 bases lay in between. This CDR3 is built from 15 residues. CDR3 region: CASSLLPRGDQPQHF. In nucleotides, the CDR3 is TGTGCCAGCAGTTTACTACCTCGTGGGGATCAGCCCCAGCATTTT. Full variable domain (outside the CDR3, taken from reference TRBV28 and TRBJ1-5): DVKVTQSSRYLVKRTGEKVFLECVQDMDHENMFWYRQDPGLGLRLIYFSYDVKMKEKGDIPEGYSVSREKKERFSLILESASTNQTSMYLCASSLLPRGDQPQHFGDGTRLSIL.